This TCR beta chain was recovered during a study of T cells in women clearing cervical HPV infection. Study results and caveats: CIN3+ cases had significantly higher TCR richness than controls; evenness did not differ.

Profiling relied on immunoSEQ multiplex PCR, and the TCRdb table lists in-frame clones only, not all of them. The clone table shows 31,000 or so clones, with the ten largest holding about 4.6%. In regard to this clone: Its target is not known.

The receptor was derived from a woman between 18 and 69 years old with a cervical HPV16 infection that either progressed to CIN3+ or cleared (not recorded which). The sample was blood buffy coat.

The sequenced part of the CDR3 DNA is TGTGCCAGCTCACCCACACAGTTACAAGAGACG. It translates to CASSPTQLQET. The complete CDR3 sequence is CASSPTQLQETQYF. The V call is TRBV18, the J call TRBJ2-3; D gene unclear. The sequence runs out 3 residues before the end of the CDR3; the remainder is reconstructed from the germline J gene. Looked up from germline, CDR1 is KGHSH and CDR2 is LQKENI. CDR3 length equals 14 residues.